These T cell receptor beta chains were read from a single sample in a study of shared clonotypes between healthy human individuals. Generated by immunoSEQ multiplex PCR, the TCRdb table keeps only in-frame clones and is missing some. The sample lists about a million clones; 60% to 80% were seen once. The specimen was memory CD4+ T cells sorted from blood. These receptors all stem from a man aged 18-30 years in good health. Both conserved end residues are part of each CDR3. A D gene is named only where the DNA matches it firmly. Only some rows state a clone size, as once, few, many or a class for expanded clones.

D,size,V,J,CDR3,DNA
TRBD2,.,TRBV15,TRBJ2-7,CATSRLAGSYEQYF,TGTGCCACCAGCAGACTAGCGGGGTCCTACGAGCAGTACTTC
.,once,TRBV11-2,TRBJ2-2,CASSSETGRPGELFF,TGTGCCAGCAGCTCCGAGACAGGGAGGCCCGGGGAGCTGTTTTTT
TRBD1,.,TRBV30,TRBJ2-2,CAWKQDRESGELFF,TGTGCCTGGAAGCAGGACAGGGAGTCCGGGGAGCTGTTTTTT
.,.,TRBV14,TRBJ2-7,CASSRYGGEQYF,TGTGCCAGCAGCCGCTATGGGGGTGAGCAGTACTTC
TRBD1,.,TRBV28,TRBJ1-4,CASSPHSGTGVFLFF,TGTGCCAGCAGTCCTCACTCCGGGACAGGGGTGTTTCTGTTTTTT
.,.,TRBV10-3,TRBJ1-2,CAISGRGDNNNYGYTF,TGTGCCATCAGTGGCCGCGGAGACAATAATAACTATGGCTACACCTTC
TRBD1,once,TRBV28,TRBJ1-5,CASTPGQGHRQPQHF,TGTGCCAGCACCCCGGGACAGGGCCATCGTCAGCCCCAGCATTTT
.,.,TRBV19,TRBJ1-1,CASSMALRTEAFF,TGTGCCAGTAGTATGGCCCTGAGGACTGAAGCTTTCTTT
.,few,TRBV18,TRBJ1-6,CASSPSTNNSPLHF,TGTGCCAGCTCACCGTCGACAAATAATTCACCCCTCCACTTT
.,.,TRBV7-6,TRBJ2-7,CASSLEQYYEQYF,TGTGCCAGCAGCTTAGAACAGTATTACGAGCAGTACTTC
.,many,TRBV5-1,TRBJ1-2,CASSLPGAVEGYTF,TGCGCCAGCAGCTTGCCGGGGGCGGTCGAGGGCTACACCTTC
TRBD2,once,TRBV4-1,TRBJ2-5,CASSQDHPRGDQETQYF,TGCGCCAGCAGCCAAGATCATCCGCGGGGGGACCAAGAGACCCAGTACTTC
TRBD2,.,TRBV30,TRBJ2-2,CARREGTYTGELFF,TGTGCCCGCAGGGAGGGGACTTACACCGGGGAGCTGTTTTTT
TRBD1,.,TRBV7-7,TRBJ2-5,CASSPDRGYQETQYF,TGTGCTAGCAGCCCGGACAGGGGGTACCAAGAGACCCAGTACTTC
TRBD2,.,TRBV10-3,TRBJ2-5,CAISVSGRGQETQYF,TGTGCCATCAGTGTAAGCGGGAGAGGACAAGAGACCCAGTACTTC
.,.,TRBV30,TRBJ2-1,CAWSRGGVYNEQFF,TGTGCCTGGAGTCGGGGCGGGGTCTACAATGAGCAGTTCTTC
TRBD2,once,TRBV19,TRBJ2-1,CASSPLAGSYNEQFF,TGTGCCAGTAGTCCACTAGCGGGCTCCTACAATGAGCAGTTCTTC
.,.,TRBV5-1,TRBJ1-2,CASTSGVGYTF,TGCGCCAGCACCTCAGGGGTCGGCTACACCTTC
TRBD1,.,TRBV9,TRBJ2-5,CASSVDTGGIGTQYF,TGTGCCAGCAGCGTAGACACAGGGGGCATCGGGACCCAGTACTTC
TRBD2,few,TRBV7-6,TRBJ2-1,CASSETLAGGLVGHVNEQFF,TGTGCCAGCAGCGAAACACTAGCGGGGGGTTTGGTCGGTCATGTAAATGAGCAGTTCTTC
TRBD1,.,TRBV7-9,TRBJ1-4,CASSLNRGSNEKLFF,TGTGCCAGCAGCTTAAACAGGGGTTCCAATGAAAAACTGTTTTTT
.,.,TRBV7-2,TRBJ1-1,CASSLRESEAFF,TGTGCCAGCAGCCTAAGGGAATCTGAAGCTTTCTTT
TRBD1,.,TRBV6-1,TRBJ1-1,CASRETGANTEAFF,TGTGCCAGCAGGGAAACAGGGGCGAACACTGAAGCTTTCTTT
.,.,TRBV19,TRBJ2-5,CASSSYKYSETQYF,TGTGCCAGTAGTAGTTATAAGTATTCAGAGACCCAGTACTTC
TRBD1,.,TRBV27,TRBJ1-6,CASTPGQLNNSPLHF,TGTGCCAGCACCCCGGGACAGTTGAATAATTCACCCCTCCACTTT
TRBD1,.,TRBV5-1,TRBJ1-2,CASSFTGDGYTF,TGCGCCAGCAGCTTCACAGGGGACGGCTACACCTTC
TRBD2,few,TRBV9,TRBJ2-7,CASSAPGLSTYEQYF,TGTGCCAGCAGCGCACCGGGACTATCCACCTACGAGCAGTACTTC
.,.,TRBV18,TRBJ2-3,CASSPPIGTTDTQYF,TGTGCCAGCTCACCACCGATCGGGACCACAGATACGCAGTATTTT
TRBD1,.,TRBV7-2,TRBJ2-7,CASSSWTGSEQYF,TGTGCCAGCAGCTCCTGGACAGGTTCCGAGCAGTACTTC
.,few,TRBV6-1,TRBJ1-5,CASSERGAKYSNQPQHF,TGTGCCAGCAGTGAGAGGGGGGCTAAGTATAGCAATCAGCCCCAGCATTTT
.,once,TRBV10-2,TRBJ2-7,CASTEDSAYEQYF,TGCGCCAGCACCGAGGACAGTGCCTACGAGCAGTACTTC
.,once,TRBV15,TRBJ1-1,CATSRTRGDTEAFF,TGTGCCACCAGCAGAACCCGGGGGGACACTGAAGCTTTCTTT
.,.,TRBV10-3,TRBJ2-2,CAITDRVMNTGELFF,TGTGCCATCACCGACCGGGTAATGAACACCGGGGAGCTGTTTTTT
.,.,TRBV29-1,TRBJ2-7,CSVRDGTYEQYF,TGCAGCGTTCGGGACGGGACATACGAGCAGTACTTC
.,few,TRBV11-2,TRBJ2-1,CASSLAVSYNEQFF,TGTGCCAGCAGCTTAGCCGTTTCCTACAATGAGCAGTTCTTC
.,.,TRBV9,TRBJ2-2,CASSVVASGTGELFF,TGTGCCAGCAGCGTAGTGGCTAGTGGCACCGGGGAGCTGTTTTTT
.,.,TRBV14,TRBJ2-1,CASSLFLSSYNEQFF,TGTGCCAGCAGCCTCTTTCTCAGCTCCTACAATGAGCAGTTCTTC
.,few,TRBV5-6,TRBJ2-2,CASSYSGELFF,TGTGCCAGCAGCTACTCAGGGGAGCTGTTTTTT
TRBD1,.,TRBV6-5,TRBJ1-6,CASSPGQGVNSPLHF,TGTGCCAGCAGCCCTGGACAGGGAGTCAATTCACCCCTCCACTTT
.,.,TRBV6-1,TRBJ1-3,CASRDGNSGNTIYF,TGTGCCAGCAGGGACGGCAACTCTGGAAACACCATATATTTT
TRBD1,.,TRBV28,TRBJ1-6,CASSYGQGPLHF,TGTGCCAGCAGTTATGGACAGGGACCCCTCCACTTT
TRBD1,.,TRBV5-4,TRBJ1-3,CASSTGQVGNTIYF,TGTGCCAGCAGCACGGGACAGGTTGGAAACACCATATATTTT
TRBD1,.,TRBV5-1,TRBJ1-6,CASSLDTTGLGSPLHF,TGCGCCAGCAGCTTGGATACGACAGGGTTGGGCTCACCCCTCCACTTT
TRBD1,few,TRBV11-2,TRBJ1-3,CASSWGTGAGNTIYF,TGTGCCAGCAGCTGGGGAACAGGGGCTGGAAACACCATATATTTT
.,.,TRBV11-2,TRBJ1-1,CASSSSVSKDTEAFF,TGTGCCAGCAGCTCATCTGTTAGTAAAGACACTGAAGCTTTCTTT